The clone carrying this TCR beta chain occurred a few times. Its antigen is not identified. The sample comes from a study of cytomegalovirus exposure and HLA in healthy donors. Study outcomes and limitations: Prior analysis indicated that the majority of TCR beta V segments exhibited productivity approximately 87% or approximately 30% of the time. Accurate HLA-A and HLA-B prediction from TCR beta sequences was reported for most subjects. Several of the most significant clusters were apparently associated with common viral pathogens in a later analysis.

The PCR employed 60 Vbeta primers together with 13 Jbeta primers. The method was immunoSEQ multiplex PCR; TCRdb's version includes in-frame clones alone and lacks a portion of them. The sample lists roughly 100,000 clones, almost 80% occurring once. The length of the CDR3 is 14 residues. V lost 3 bases, J lost 5 bases, and 3 bases stayed unmatched. Germline values: CDR1 SGHRS, CDR2 YFSETQ. The chain couples TRBV5-1 to TRBJ2-1, with 9 bases aligning to TRBD2. Specimen: PBMCs. The receptor's source is a man between 45 and 60 years old in good health and CMV-seropositive. This CDR3 reads CASSSGTSHNEQFF. The DNA of the CDR3 is TGCGCCAGCAGCTCCGGGACTAGCCACAATGAGCAGTTCTTC. Full variable domain (remainder filled in from reference TRBV5-1 and TRBJ2-1): KAGVTQTPRYLIKTRGQQVTLSCSPISGHRSVSWYQQTPGQGLQFLFEYFSETQRNKGNFPGRFSGRQFSNSRSEMNVSTLELGDSALYLCASSSGTSHNEQFFGPGTRLTVL.